These T cell receptor beta chains were read from a single sample in a study of regulatory dendritic cells for organ transplantation. Assay: immunoSEQ multiplex PCR; the TCRdb copy retains only in-frame clones and omits some. The table shows around 11,000 clones, with 65% to 85% occurring only once. No cognate antigen is known for these TCRs. The source material was memory CD4+ T cells from blood cultured with dendritic cells. The receptors stem from a human donor in good health. Each CDR3 is given with its conserved first and last residue. A D gene is named only where the DNA matches it firmly. Size values are once, few and many counts, or a class for expanded clones, and some rows have none.

d_gene	abundance	v_gene	j_gene	CDR3aa	CDR3nt
.	.	TRBV7-6	TRBJ2-3	CASSLRPSTDTQYF	TGTGCCAGCAGCTTAAGGCCCAGCACAGATACGCAGTATTTT
.	.	TRBV19	TRBJ2-1	CATQGRRSSYNEQFF	TGTGCCACCCAGGGTCGGCGGAGCTCCTACAATGAGCAGTTCTTC
TRBD1	.	TRBV27	TRBJ2-7	CASRPQLGTAAYEQYF	TGTGCCAGCAGACCACAACTTGGGACAGCTGCCTACGAGCAGTACTTC
.	.	TRBV27	TRBJ2-7	CASSLWQDYEQYF	TGTGCCAGCAGTTTATGGCAGGACTACGAGCAGTACTTC
TRBD1	.	TRBV9	TRBJ2-1	CASSVDSGQYNEQFF	TGTGCCAGCAGCGTAGACTCGGGACAGTACAATGAGCAGTTCTTC
.	few	TRBV6-5	TRBJ2-6	CASTSRGAGANVLTF	TGTGCCAGCACTTCGAGGGGCGCTGGGGCCAACGTCCTGACTTTC
.	.	TRBV7-9	TRBJ2-5	CASSFTYQRGGETQYF	TGTGCCAGCAGCTTCACGTATCAAAGGGGCGGCGAGACCCAGTACTTC
TRBD1	once	TRBV29-1	TRBJ2-5	CSFRTGSETQYF	TGCAGCTTCCGGACAGGGTCGGAGACCCAGTACTTC
.	.	TRBV4-1	TRBJ1-1	CASSQDSWGLNTEAFF	TGCGCCAGCAGCCAAGATTCTTGGGGGCTGAACACTGAAGCTTTCTTT
TRBD1	.	TRBV30	TRBJ1-1	CAWSRTGTTEAFF	TGTGCCTGGAGTAGGACAGGGACCACTGAAGCTTTCTTT
TRBD2	.	TRBV6-6	TRBJ2-7	CASSYLGLVTYEQYF	TGTGCCAGCAGTTACCTCGGACTAGTTACCTACGAGCAGTACTTC
.	.	TRBV15	TRBJ1-4	CATSRGTREKLFF	TGTGCCACCAGCAGAGGGACACGTGAAAAGCTGTTTTTT
.	.	TRBV10-1	TRBJ2-3	CASSDSRTPTDTQYF	TGCGCCAGCAGTGATTCTAGAACACCCACAGATACGCAGTATTTT
TRBD2	.	TRBV2	TRBJ2-5	CASSTRTSGETQYF	TGTGCCAGCAGTACTAGGACTAGCGGAGAGACCCAGTACTTC
.	.	TRBV7-9	TRBJ1-2	CASSALQAPSNGYTF	TGTGCCAGCTCCGCACTACAGGCACCCTCCAATGGCTACACCTTC
TRBD1	.	TRBV7-9	TRBJ1-4	CASTPGQGSANEKLFF	TGTGCCAGCACACCGGGACAGGGGTCCGCTAATGAAAAACTGTTTTTT
.	.	TRBV6-5	TRBJ1-2	CASSYSPGPYGYTF	TGTGCCAGCAGTTACTCACCTGGTCCTTATGGCTACACCTTC
.	few	TRBV18	TRBJ1-5	CASSPFVRQPQHF	TGTGCCAGCTCACCATTTGTACGCCAGCCCCAGCATTTT
.	.	TRBV10-3	TRBJ2-5	CAISESVGEKTQYF	TGTGCCATCAGTGAGTCGGTAGGGGAAAAGACCCAGTACTTC
TRBD1	.	TRBV9	TRBJ1-2	CASSVAGTGVYGYTF	TGTGCCAGCAGCGTAGCCGGGACAGGGGTATACGGCTACACCTTC
.	.	TRBV28	TRBJ1-2	CASSSDNLRGYTF	TGTGCCAGCAGTTCCGATAACCTGAGAGGCTACACCTTC
.	.	TRBV11-3	TRBJ2-3	CASSLGQSPTDTQYF	TGTGCCAGCAGCTTAGGACAGTCCCCCACAGATACGCAGTATTTT
.	.	TRBV18	TRBJ1-1	CASSPTRQIMNTEAFF	TGTGCCAGCTCACCTACACGACAGATAATGAACACTGAAGCTTTCTTT
.	.	TRBV9	TRBJ2-3	CASSAGQITDTQYF	TGTGCCAGCAGCGCCGGACAGATCACAGATACGCAGTATTTT
TRBD2	.	TRBV7-9	TRBJ2-1	CASSLWTSGSGEQFF	TGTGCCAGCAGCTTGTGGACTAGCGGGAGCGGTGAGCAGTTCTTC
.	.	TRBV5-4	TRBJ2-7	CASSLLPFVAGVSYEQYF	TGTGCCAGCAGCTTACTCCCCTTTGTAGCAGGAGTATCCTACGAGCAGTACTTC
TRBD1	.	TRBV30	TRBJ2-7	CAWTGTGGFEQYF	TGTGCCTGGACCGGGACAGGGGGATTCGAGCAGTACTTC
.	.	TRBV7-3	TRBJ1-1	CASSEGGNTEAFF	TGTGCCAGCAGCGAAGGAGGTAACACTGAAGCTTTCTTT
TRBD1	.	TRBV6-5	TRBJ2-6	CASSQGGAGANVLTF	TGTGCCAGCAGTCAAGGGGGCGCTGGGGCCAACGTCCTGACTTTC
.	few	TRBV5-4	TRBJ2-7	CASSLQTTPGEQYF	TGTGCCAGCAGCTTGCAGACAACACCTGGAGAGCAGTACTTC
.	.	TRBV18	TRBJ1-2	CASSLQSGEGYYGYTF	TGTGCCAGCTCCCTCCAGTCGGGCGAGGGATACTATGGCTACACCTTC
.	once	TRBV6-5	TRBJ1-5	CASSYNRNQPQHF	TGTGCCAGCAGTTACAACCGGAATCAGCCCCAGCATTTT
TRBD1	few	TRBV5-6	TRBJ2-3	CASSPRGQGRDTQYF	TGTGCCAGCAGCCCCCGCGGACAGGGTAGGGATACGCAGTATTTT
TRBD1	once	TRBV5-1	TRBJ1-4	CASSFQTGRNEKLFF	TGCGCCAGCAGCTTCCAGACAGGGAGGAATGAAAAACTGTTTTTT
.	.	TRBV30	TRBJ2-1	CAWSRATYNEQFF	TGTGCCTGGAGCAGGGCCACCTACAATGAGCAGTTCTTC
.	.	TRBV5-1	TRBJ2-2	CASSLNTGELFF	TGCGCCAGCAGCTTGAACACCGGGGAGCTGTTTTTT
.	.	TRBV19	TRBJ2-3	CASSIFRGADTQYF	TGTGCCAGTAGTATATTCAGGGGAGCAGATACGCAGTATTTT
.	.	TRBV4-1	TRBJ1-2	CASSPMSFRGAEGYGYTF	TGCGCCAGCAGCCCTATGAGTTTTCGCGGGGCCGAGGGGTATGGCTACACCTTC
.	few	TRBV7-6	TRBJ1-1	CASSRQENTEAFF	TGTGCCAGCAGCAGACAAGAGAACACTGAAGCTTTCTTT
TRBD1	.	TRBV28	TRBJ2-7	CASSGTGWPYEQYF	TGTGCCAGCAGTGGGACAGGATGGCCCTACGAGCAGTACTTC
.	.	TRBV29-1	TRBJ1-5	CSVGNRDGQPQHF	TGCAGCGTCGGCAACAGGGATGGGCAGCCCCAGCATTTT
.	.	TRBV5-4	TRBJ2-1	CASSLAGVPGNEQFF	TGTGCCAGCAGCTTGGCCGGGGTACCGGGGAATGAGCAGTTCTTC
.	.	TRBV19	TRBJ1-2	CASQSGSTTNYGYTF	TGTGCCAGCCAATCCGGGAGCACGACTAACTATGGCTACACCTTC
.	.	TRBV18	TRBJ2-6	CASSKTTVMGSGANVLTF	TGTGCCAGCTCAAAAACGACAGTGATGGGATCTGGGGCCAACGTCCTGACTTTC
.	once	TRBV14	TRBJ1-1	CASSQPGMNTEAFF	TGTGCCAGCAGCCAACCAGGGATGAACACTGAAGCTTTCTTT
TRBD1	.	TRBV28	TRBJ2-7	CASSKMTGISYEQYF	TGTGCCAGCAGTAAAATGACAGGGATTTCCTACGAGCAGTACTTC
.	.	TRBV29-1	TRBJ1-2	CSVEGQSYGYTF	TGCAGCGTTGAAGGCCAGAGCTATGGCTACACCTTC
.	few	TRBV18	TRBJ1-2	CASSPDVDYGYTF	TGTGCCAGCTCACCGGACGTAGACTATGGCTACACCTTC
.	.	TRBV9	TRBJ1-5	CASSVGPAFSNQPQHF	TGTGCCAGCAGCGTGGGCCCGGCCTTTAGCAATCAGCCCCAGCATTTT
TRBD1	.	TRBV5-5	TRBJ2-7	CASSLLPGTGSSYEQYF	TGTGCCAGCAGCCTTCTCCCCGGGACAGGTAGCTCCTACGAGCAGTACTTC
TRBD2	.	TRBV6-5	TRBJ2-3	CASRGRGGATDTQYF	TGTGCCAGCAGGGGGAGGGGTGGGGCCACAGATACGCAGTATTTT
.	.	TRBV7-3	TRBJ1-2	CASSLNDRGGHTF	TGTGCCAGCAGCTTAAACGATAGGGGTGGCCACACCTTC
TRBD1	once	TRBV18	TRBJ2-7	CASSTRDRVYEQYF	TGTGCCAGCTCGACACGGGACAGGGTCTACGAGCAGTACTTC
TRBD1	.	TRBV5-8	TRBJ2-7	CASSHRQGAYEQYF	TGTGCCAGCAGCCACCGACAGGGGGCCTACGAGCAGTACTTC
.	.	TRBV7-2	TRBJ2-7	CASSLMRDSREQYF	TGTGCCAGCAGCTTAATGAGGGATTCGAGGGAGCAGTACTTC
.	.	TRBV7-9	TRBJ2-7	CASSLYLQQQYF	TGTGCCAGCAGCTTATATCTGCAGCAGCAGTACTTC
.	.	TRBV27	TRBJ1-5	CASSLEASNQPQHF	TGTGCCAGCAGTTTGGAGGCTTCCAATCAGCCCCAGCATTTT
.	.	TRBV4-3	TRBJ2-7	CASSQGSGDVDEQYF	TGCGCCAGCAGCCAAGGTTCCGGTGATGTGGACGAGCAGTACTTC